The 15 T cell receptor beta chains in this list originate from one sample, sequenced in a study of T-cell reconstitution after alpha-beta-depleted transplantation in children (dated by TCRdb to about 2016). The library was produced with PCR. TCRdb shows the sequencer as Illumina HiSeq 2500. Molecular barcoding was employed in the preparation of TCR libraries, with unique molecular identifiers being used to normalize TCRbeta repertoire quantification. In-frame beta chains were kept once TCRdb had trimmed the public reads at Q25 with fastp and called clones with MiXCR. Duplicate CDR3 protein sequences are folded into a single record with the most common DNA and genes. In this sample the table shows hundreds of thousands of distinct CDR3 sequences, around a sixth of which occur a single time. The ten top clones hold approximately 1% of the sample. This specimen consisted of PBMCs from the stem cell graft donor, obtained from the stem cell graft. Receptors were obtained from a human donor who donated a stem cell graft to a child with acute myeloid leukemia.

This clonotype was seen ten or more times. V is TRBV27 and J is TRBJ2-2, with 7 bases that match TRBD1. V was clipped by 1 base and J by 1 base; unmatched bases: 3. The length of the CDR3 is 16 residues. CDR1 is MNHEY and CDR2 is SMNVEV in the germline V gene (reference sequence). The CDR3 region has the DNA TGTGCCAGCAGTTTATGGACAGGCATGAACACCGGGGAGCTGTTTTTT. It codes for CASSLWTGMNTGELFF.

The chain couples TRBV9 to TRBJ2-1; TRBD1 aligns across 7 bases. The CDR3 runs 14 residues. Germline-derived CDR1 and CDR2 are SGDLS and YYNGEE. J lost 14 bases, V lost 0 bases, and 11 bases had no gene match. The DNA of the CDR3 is TGTGCCAGCAGCGTAGCCCTTGCACAGGGGCCTGAGTTCTTC. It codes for CASSVALAQGPEFF.

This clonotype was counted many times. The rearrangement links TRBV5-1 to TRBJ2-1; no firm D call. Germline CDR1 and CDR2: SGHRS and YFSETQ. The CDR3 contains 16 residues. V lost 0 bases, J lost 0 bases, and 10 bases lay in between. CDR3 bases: TGCGCCAGCAGCTTGGAAGGGCGGAGCTCCTACAATGAGCAGTTCTTC. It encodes CASSLEGRSSYNEQFF.

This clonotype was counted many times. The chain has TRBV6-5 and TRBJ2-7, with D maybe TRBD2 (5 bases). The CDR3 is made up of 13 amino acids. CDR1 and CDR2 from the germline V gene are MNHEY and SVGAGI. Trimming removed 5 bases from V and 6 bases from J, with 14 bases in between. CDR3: CASSHYERTEQYF. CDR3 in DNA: TGTGCCAGCAGTCATTACGAGCGGACCGAGCAGTACTTC.

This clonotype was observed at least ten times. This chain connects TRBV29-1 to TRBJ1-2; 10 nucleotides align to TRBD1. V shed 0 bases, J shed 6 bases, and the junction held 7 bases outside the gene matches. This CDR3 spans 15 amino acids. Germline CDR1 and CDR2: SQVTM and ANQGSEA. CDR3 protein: CSVEDPDRGMDGYTF. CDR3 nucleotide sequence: TGCAGCGTTGAAGATCCGGACAGGGGGATGGATGGCTACACCTTC.

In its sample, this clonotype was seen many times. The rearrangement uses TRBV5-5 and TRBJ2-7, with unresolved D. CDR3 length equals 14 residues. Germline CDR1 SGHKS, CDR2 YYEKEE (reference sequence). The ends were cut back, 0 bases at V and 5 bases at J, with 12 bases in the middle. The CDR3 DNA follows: TGTGCCAGCAGCTTGGTAGTGGATAGGGACGAGCAGTACGTC. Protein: CASSLVVDRDEQYV.

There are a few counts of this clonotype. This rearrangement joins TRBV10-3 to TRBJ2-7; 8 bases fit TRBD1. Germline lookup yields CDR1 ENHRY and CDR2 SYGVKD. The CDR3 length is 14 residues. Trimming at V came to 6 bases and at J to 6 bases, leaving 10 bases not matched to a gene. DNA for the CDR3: TGTGCCATCAGACGGGAGCAGGGGGCGGCCGAGCAGTACTTC. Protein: CAIRREQGAAEQYF.

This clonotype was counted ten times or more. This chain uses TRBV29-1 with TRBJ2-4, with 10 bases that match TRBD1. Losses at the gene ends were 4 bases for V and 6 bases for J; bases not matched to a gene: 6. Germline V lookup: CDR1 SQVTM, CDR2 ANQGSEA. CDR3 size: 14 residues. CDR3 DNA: TGCAGCGTTGGCCTCCGGGACAGGGGAAACATTCAGTACTTC. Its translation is CSVGLRDRGNIQYF.

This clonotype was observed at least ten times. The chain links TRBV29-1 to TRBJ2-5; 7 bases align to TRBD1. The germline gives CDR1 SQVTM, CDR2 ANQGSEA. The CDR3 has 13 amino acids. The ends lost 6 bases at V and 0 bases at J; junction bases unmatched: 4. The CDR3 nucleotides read TGCAGCGTCAAGACAGGGTACCAAGAGACCCAGTACTTC. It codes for CSVKTGYQETQYF. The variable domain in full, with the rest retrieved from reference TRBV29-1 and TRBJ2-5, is SAVISQKPSRDICQRGTSLTIQCQVDSQVTMMFWYRQQPGQSLTLIATANQGSEATYESGFVIDKFPISRPNLTFSTLTVSNMSPEDSSIYLCSVKTGYQETQYFGPGTRLLVL.

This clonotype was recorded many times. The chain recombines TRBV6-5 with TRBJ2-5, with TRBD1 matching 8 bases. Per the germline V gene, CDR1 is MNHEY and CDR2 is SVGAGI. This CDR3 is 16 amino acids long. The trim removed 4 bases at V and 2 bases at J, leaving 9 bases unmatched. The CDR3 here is CASSLRGQVRQETQYF. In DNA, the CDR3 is TGTGCCAGCAGTTTACGGGGACAGGTTCGTCAAGAGACCCAGTACTTC.

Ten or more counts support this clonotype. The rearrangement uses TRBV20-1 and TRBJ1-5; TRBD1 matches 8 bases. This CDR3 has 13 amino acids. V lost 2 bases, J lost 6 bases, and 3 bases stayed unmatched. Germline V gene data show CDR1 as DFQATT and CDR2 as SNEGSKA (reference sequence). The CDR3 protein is CSARQGARQPQHF. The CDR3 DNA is TGCAGTGCTAGACAGGGGGCACGTCAGCCCCAGCATTTT.

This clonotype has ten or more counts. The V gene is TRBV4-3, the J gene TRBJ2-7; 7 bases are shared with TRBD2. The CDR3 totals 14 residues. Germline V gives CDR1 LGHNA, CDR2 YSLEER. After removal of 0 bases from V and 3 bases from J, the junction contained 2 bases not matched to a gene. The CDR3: CASSQDRGDYEQYF. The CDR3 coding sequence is TGCGCCAGCAGCCAAGATCGGGGGGACTACGAGCAGTACTTC.

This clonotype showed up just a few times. The CDR3, as DNA: TGTGCCAGCAGCTTACGTTCAGAGAATAATTCACCCCTCCACTTT. Translating gives CASSLRSENNSPLHF. The V call is TRBV7-2, the J call TRBJ1-6; D unclear. This CDR3 has 15 amino acids. Germline V CDR1 and CDR2: SGHTA, FQGNSA. V lost 2 bases and J 5 bases, leaving 10 bases between the germline ends.

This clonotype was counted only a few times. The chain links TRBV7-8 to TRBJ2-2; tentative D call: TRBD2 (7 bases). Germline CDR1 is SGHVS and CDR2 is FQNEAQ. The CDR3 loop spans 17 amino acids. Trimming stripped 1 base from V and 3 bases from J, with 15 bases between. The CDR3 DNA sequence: TGTGCCAGCAGCTTAGTCGGCGGGGGCGACGACACCGGGGAGCTGTTTTTT. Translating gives CASSLVGGGDDTGELFF.

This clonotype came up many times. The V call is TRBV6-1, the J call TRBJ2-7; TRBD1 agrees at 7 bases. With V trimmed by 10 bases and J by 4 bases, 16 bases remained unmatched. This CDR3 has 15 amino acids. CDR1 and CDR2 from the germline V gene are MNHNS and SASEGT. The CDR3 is CATADQGVSRYEQYV. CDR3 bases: TGTGCCACCGCCGATCAGGGGGTTTCAAGGTACGAGCAGTACGTC.